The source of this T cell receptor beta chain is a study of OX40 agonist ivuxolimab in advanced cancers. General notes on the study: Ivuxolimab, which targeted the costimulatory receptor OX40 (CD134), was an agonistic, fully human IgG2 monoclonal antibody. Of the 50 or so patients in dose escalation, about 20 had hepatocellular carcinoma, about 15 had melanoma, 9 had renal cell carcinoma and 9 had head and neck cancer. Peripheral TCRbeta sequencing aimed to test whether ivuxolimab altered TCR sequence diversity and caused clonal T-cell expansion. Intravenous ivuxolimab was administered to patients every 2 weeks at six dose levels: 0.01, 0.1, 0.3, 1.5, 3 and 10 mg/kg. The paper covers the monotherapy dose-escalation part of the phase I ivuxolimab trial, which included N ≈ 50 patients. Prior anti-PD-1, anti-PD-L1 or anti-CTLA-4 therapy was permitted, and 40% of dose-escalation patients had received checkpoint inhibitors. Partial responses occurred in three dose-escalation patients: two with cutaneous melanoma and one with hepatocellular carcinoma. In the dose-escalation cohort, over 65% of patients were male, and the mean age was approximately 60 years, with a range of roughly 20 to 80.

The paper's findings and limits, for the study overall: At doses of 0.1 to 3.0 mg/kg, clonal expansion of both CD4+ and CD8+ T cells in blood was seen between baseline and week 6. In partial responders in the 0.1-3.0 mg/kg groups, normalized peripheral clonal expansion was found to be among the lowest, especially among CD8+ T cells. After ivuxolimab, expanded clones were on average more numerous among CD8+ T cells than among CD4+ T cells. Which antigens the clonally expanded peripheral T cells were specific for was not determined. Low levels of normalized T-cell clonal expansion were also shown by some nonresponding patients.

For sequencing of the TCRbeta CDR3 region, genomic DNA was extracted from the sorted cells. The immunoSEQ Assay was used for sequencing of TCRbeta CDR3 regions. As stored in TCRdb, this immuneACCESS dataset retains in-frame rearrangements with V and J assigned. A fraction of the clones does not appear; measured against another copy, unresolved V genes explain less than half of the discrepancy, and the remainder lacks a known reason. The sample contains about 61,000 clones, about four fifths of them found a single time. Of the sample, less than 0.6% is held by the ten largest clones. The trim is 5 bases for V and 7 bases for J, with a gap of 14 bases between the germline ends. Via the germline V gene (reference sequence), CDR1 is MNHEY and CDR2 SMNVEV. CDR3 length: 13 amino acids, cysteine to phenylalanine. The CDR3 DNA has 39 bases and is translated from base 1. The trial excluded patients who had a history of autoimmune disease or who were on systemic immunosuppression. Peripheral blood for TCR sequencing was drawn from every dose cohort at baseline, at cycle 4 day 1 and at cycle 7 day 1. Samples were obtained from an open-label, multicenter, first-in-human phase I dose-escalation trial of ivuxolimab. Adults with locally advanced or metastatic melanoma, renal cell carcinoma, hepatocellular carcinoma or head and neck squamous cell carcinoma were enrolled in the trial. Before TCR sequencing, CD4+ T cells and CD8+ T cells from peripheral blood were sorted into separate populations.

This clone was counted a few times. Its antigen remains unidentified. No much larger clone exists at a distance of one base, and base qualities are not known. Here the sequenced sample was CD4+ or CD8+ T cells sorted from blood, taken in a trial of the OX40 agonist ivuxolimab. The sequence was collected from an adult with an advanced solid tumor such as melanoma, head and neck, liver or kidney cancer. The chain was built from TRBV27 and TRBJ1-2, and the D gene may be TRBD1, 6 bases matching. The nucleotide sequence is TGTGCCAGCAGTGACCGGGGGGCAACTGGCTACACCTTC. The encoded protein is CASSDRGATGYTF.